These T cell receptor beta chains were read from a single sample in a study of CXCR3-negative and CXCR3-positive naive CD8 T cells. TCRdb reprocessed the 5' RACE reads and stores each CDR3 protein as one record, lacking DNA. This sample's table has approximately 90,000 distinct CDR3 sequences. Sequencing was performed on naive CXCR3+ CD8+ T cells from blood. These receptors were obtained from a human donor in good health. Some clones in this sample may be carry-over from other donors' samples. The CDR3 runs from the conserved cysteine through the conserved F or W. The order of the fields is J gene, V gene, CDR3 protein.

>TRBJ1-1|TRBV9
CASSVGGGSTEAFF
>TRBJ2-4|TRBV27
CASSPLLDNIQYF
>TRBJ1-3|TRBV29-1
CSVEDKGMSSGNTIYF
>TRBJ2-2|TRBV4-2
CASSHPPSSTGELFF
>TRBJ1-1|TRBV25-1
CASSEFYGATEAFF
>TRBJ2-3|TRBV14
CASSQEIADTQYF
>TRBJ1-5|TRBV20-1
CSARQGQASNQPQHF
>TRBJ2-5|TRBV28
CASSFWAGGQETQYF
>TRBJ2-3|TRBV15
CATSRKGGLAGNEVADTQYF
>TRBJ2-5|TRBV3-1
CASSQDWVFARPGEYQETQYF
>TRBJ2-7|TRBV18
CASSPLYDEREQYF
>TRBJ2-7|TRBV5-6
CASSRGLRNEQYF
>TRBJ2-2|TRBV12-5
CASGFTIPRAGDPGELFF
>TRBJ2-1|TRBV3-1
CASSLSGREQFF
>TRBJ2-1|TRBV28
CASSFRRTYNEQFF
>TRBJ2-7|TRBV4-3
CASSQDGLAGGAYEQYF
>TRBJ1-2|TRBV7-9
CASSLGTGNGYTF
>TRBJ2-5|TRBV7-2
CASSFGGAGETQYF
>TRBJ2-7|TRBV4-1
CASSQDLASSYEQYF
>TRBJ2-7|TRBV28
CASTQVGRDYEQYF
>TRBJ2-6|TRBV28
CASSLEISGAKVLTF
>TRBJ2-7|TRBV28
CASRAGTSGGAGEQYF
>TRBJ2-1|TRBV5-4
CASSLGQGNLNEQFF
>TRBJ1-5|TRBV28
CASSKAAGNQPQHF
>TRBJ2-7|TRBV5-1
CASSSSGGYEQYF
>TRBJ2-7|TRBV29-1
CSVANLGQSYEQYF
>TRBJ2-3|TRBV4-1
CASSLKPGTGLTDTQYF
>TRBJ2-2|TRBV12-3/TRBV12-4
CASTFPGGGTGELFF
>TRBJ2-2|TRBV6-6
CASSYSSGEGPAGELFF
>TRBJ2-7|TRBV28
CASSPTGGGSYEQYF
>TRBJ2-6|TRBV6-2/TRBV6-3
CASSYSAEGGANVLTF
>TRBJ1-1|TRBV13
CASSLRQDRLSKGTEAFF
>TRBJ2-7|TRBV20-1
CSALPLGQGVVQYF
>TRBJ2-5|TRBV14
CASSPLGERDGETQYF
>TRBJ2-1|TRBV10-3
CAISESWNRGYEQFF
>TRBJ2-7|TRBV7-9
CASSYVAHEQYF
>TRBJ1-5|TRBV23-1
CASSSDKPNNQPQHF
>TRBJ2-7|TRBV6-5
CASSYSLLQGWYEQYF
>TRBJ2-3|TRBV12-2
CASRLMTERDTQYF
>TRBJ2-5|TRBV9
CASSGGTQETQYF